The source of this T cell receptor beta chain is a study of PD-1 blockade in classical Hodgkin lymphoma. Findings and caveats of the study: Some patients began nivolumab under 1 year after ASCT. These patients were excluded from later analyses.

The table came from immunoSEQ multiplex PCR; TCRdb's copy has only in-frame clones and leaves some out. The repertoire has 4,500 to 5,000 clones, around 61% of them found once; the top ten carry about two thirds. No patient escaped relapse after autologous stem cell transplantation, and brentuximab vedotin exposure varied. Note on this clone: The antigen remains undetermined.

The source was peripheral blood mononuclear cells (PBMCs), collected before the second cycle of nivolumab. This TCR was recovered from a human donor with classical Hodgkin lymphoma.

CDR3 coding DNA: TGTGCCAGCAGTATGAGCTACGAGCAGTACTTC. This sequence encodes CASSMSYEQYF. This chain connects TRBV6-1 to TRBJ2-7; no definite D call. V shed 5 bases and J shed 3 bases, with 5 bases lying between them. Germline V lookup: CDR1 MNHNS, CDR2 SASEGT. The CDR3 consists of 11 residues.